This is a list of T cell receptor beta chains from one sample in a study of blood T cell repertoires in COVID-19. The repertoire was sequenced with immunoSEQ multiplex PCR; TCRdb's copy has only in-frame clones and lacks some. The sample consists of about 20,000 clones, more than 65% of them appearing once. The sequenced material came from peripheral blood. Receptor source: a man of 80 years or more with acute or convalescent COVID-19. The CDR3 runs from the conserved cysteine through the conserved F or W. A D gene is named only where the DNA matches it firmly.

d_call j_call v_call cdr3_aa
TRBD1 TRBJ2-1 TRBV7-3 CASSLGSGQGANEQFF
NA TRBJ2-3 TRBV12-3/TRBV12-4 CASSTNADTQYF
TRBD2 TRBJ2-5 TRBV7-2 CASSSRGSGSYQTQYF
NA TRBJ1-5 TRBV30 CAWSVGWGQASNQPQHF
NA TRBJ1-2 TRBV2 CASMGATYGYTF
NA TRBJ2-5 TRBV2 CASSGVAGQETQYF
TRBD2 TRBJ2-1 TRBV18 CASSPVLAGGSPSSYNEQFF
NA TRBJ1-2 TRBV6-2/TRBV6-3 CASSSLGGLNYGYTF
NA TRBJ2-5 TRBV6-5 CASKGSGTQYF
NA TRBJ2-3 TRBV3-1/TRBV3-2 CASSPPAGTTDTQYF
NA TRBJ1-1 TRBV25-1 CASSETGINTEAFF
NA TRBJ2-1 TRBV5-4 CASSLSRGSLYEQFF
TRBD2 TRBJ2-2 TRBV4-1 CASSQDPQSLKAGINTGELFF
NA TRBJ1-1 TRBV7-9 CASSLSQGPRAFF
NA TRBJ1-5 TRBV2 CASSATGTVQPQHF
NA TRBJ1-1 TRBV18 CASSTNKDTEAFF
NA TRBJ1-5 TRBV19 CASSSYGGDSNQPQHF
NA TRBJ1-4 TRBV9 CASTKAGQGPEKLFF